This paragraph covers one T cell receptor beta chain sequence. Construction of the TCRbeta library involved unique molecular identifiers. TCRdb reprocessed the PCR reads via MiXCR and lists one record per CDR3 protein. Of fewer than 95,000 distinct CDR3 sequences listed, 12% are singletons. The ends were cut back, 5 bases at V and 9 bases at J, with 20 bases in the middle. Germline values: CDR1 SGHTA, CDR2 FQGNSA. The CDR3 length is 14 residues. The data are from a study of T-cell reconstitution after alpha-beta-depleted transplantation in children. The sequence came from a human donor who donated a stem cell graft to a child with inherited bone marrow failure. The material was PBMCs from the stem cell graft donor, obtained from the stem cell graft. The chain links TRBV7-2 to TRBJ2-7; D is perhaps TRBD1 or TRBD2 (5 bases each). DNA for the CDR3: TGTGCCAGCAGCCCCCCGGGGCGACTGGCAGGGCAGTACTTC. Amino acids: CASSPPGRLAGQYF. Filled out from reference TRBV7-2 and TRBJ2-7, the complete variable domain reads GAGVSQSPSNKVTEKGKDVELRCDPISGHTALYWYRQSLGQGLEFLIYFQGNSAPDKSGLPSDRFSAERTGGSVSTLTIQRTQQEDSAVYLCASSPPGRLAGQYFGPGTRLTVT.